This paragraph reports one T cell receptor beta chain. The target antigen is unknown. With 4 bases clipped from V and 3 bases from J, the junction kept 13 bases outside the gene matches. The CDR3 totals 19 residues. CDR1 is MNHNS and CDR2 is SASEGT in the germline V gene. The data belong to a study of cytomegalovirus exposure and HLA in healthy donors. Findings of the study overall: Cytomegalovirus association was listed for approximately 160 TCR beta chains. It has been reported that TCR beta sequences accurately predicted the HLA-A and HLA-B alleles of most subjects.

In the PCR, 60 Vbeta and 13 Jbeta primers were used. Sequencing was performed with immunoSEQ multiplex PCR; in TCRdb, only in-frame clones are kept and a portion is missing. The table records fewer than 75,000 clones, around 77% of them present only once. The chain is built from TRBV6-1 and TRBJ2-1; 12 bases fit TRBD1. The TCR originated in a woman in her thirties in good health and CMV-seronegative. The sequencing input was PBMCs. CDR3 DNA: TGTGCCAGCAGTGCAACCGGGACAGGGGGCCCTCTGATCTACAATGAGCAGTTCTTC. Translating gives CASSATGTGGPLIYNEQFF.